This TCR beta chain was recorded in a study of CD8 T cells in Susac syndrome (dated by TCRdb to between 2018 and 2020). Some background on the complete study: Repertoire sequencing was used to test whether CD8+ T cell activation and differentiation in Susac syndrome was antigen driven. The study compared CD8+ T cell repertoire clonality among about a dozen healthy donors, roughly 14 Susac syndrome patients and some 16 multiple sclerosis patients. What the study reported, not specific to this receptor: The TCR sequencing and HLA analysis was acknowledged to have included a relatively small number of individuals.

CDR1 and CDR2 are read off the germline V gene as MGHRA and YSYEKL. The CDR3 measures 16 amino acids from cysteine to phenylalanine. The sequence is cut down to CDR3 DNA, 48 bases in frame from base 1. V was cut back by 1 base and J by 5 bases, leaving a gap of 16 bases between them. RNA was extracted with the RNeasy kit and about 0.45 to 1 ug was reverse transcribed using random hexamers. The immunoSEQ multiplex PCR assay, covering 54 Vbeta and 13 Jbeta segments, was used to amplify TCR beta CDR3 regions. PCR amplification bias was corrected using a synthetic template baseline for primer optimization and computational correction. The source study handled its data this way. Only productive sequences were kept, with reads annotated to V, D and J genes according to IMGT and analyzed in immunoSEQ Analyzer. To calculate clonality, Shannon entropy was normalized by log2 of the number of productive unique sequences and then subtracted from one. Public and private clones were assessed among the 100 most prevalent clones of each patient and control. Susac-specific clones were defined as absent from healthy and MS cohorts, 850 to 1,300 published viral clones and other ImmuneACCESS disease sequences. TCRdb reran the public reads through fastp at Q25 and MiXCR, keeping productive beta chains. Rows are unified per CDR3 protein, each entry keeping the most common DNA and genes. These V and J calls derive from TCRdb rather than the authors' analysis. This sample gives 95,000 or so distinct CDR3 sequences in total; around 93% of them show up just once. In total, the top ten clones hold less than 0.35% of the sample.

As regards this clonotype: Its antigen has not been determined. Base qualities were left out, and no much larger clone turns up one base away.

Peripheral blood CD8+ and CD4+ T cells from healthy donors, Susac syndrome patients and multiple sclerosis patients were profiled using high-throughput TCR beta sequencing. Healthy donors were age- and sex-matched controls. Bulk CD8+ and CD4+ T cells were purified magnetically by negative isolation, whereas CD8+ TEMRA cells were enriched by FACS. Blood was drawn into EDTA tubes, processed within 24 hours, and PBMCs were isolated by density gradient centrifugation. PBMCs intended for TCR sequencing were frozen in liquid nitrogen and were later thawed in a 37 degrees C water bath. A purity of at least 90% was achieved for sorted or isolated CD4+, CD8+ and CD8+ TEMRA cells.

The TCR was taken from a human donor in good health. Rearrangement joined TRBV4-1 to TRBJ2-3; the D segment could be TRBD2, given 7 matching bases. Sequenced sample: CD8+ T cells from PBMCs. The CDR3 amino acid sequence is: CASSQGRGPEGDTQYF. The sequenced DNA: TGCGCCAGCAGCCAAGGGCGGGGGCCAGAGGGAGATACGCAGTATTTT.